This T cell receptor (beta chain) was recorded in a study (dated by TCRdb to 2021 to 2024). PBMCs were isolated from peripheral blood, and TCR beta sequencing was performed on genomic DNA from unsorted PBMCs. Trimming costs V 3 bases and J 0 bases, and their ends lie 9 bases apart. CDR1 SGHTA and CDR2 FQGNSA are derived from the germline V gene. The CDR3 goes from the cysteine to the phenylalanine over 14 residues. This entry keeps only the CDR3 DNA: 42 bases, framed from base 1. Results and caveats for the whole study, not just this receptor: Further investigation, including longitudinal sampling and assessment of a control group, is stated by the authors to be required.

Comments on this clone: Its recognized antigen is unknown. It has no much larger one-base neighbor in the sample; base qualities were not kept.

TCR beta chain repertoires were profiled by survey-level sequencing on the immunoSEQ platform. As for the authors' bioinformatics: CDR3 amino acid length spectratypes and V-J pairing frequencies were compared, and repertoire diversity was measured with the inverse Simpson index. To annotate clonotypes specific to SARS-CoV-2, CMV, influenza A and EBV, TCR beta CDR3 sequences were compared against VDJdb. TCRdb's version of the immuneACCESS table is confined to in-frame rearrangements and falls short of the full clone set. An unresolved V gene accounts for under half of the shortfall where checked; the remainder is of unknown origin. V, J and clone size derive from that table, while D and trimming were established from the DNA sequence. The sample contains roughly 68,000 clones, roughly 93% of them found a single time. The top ten hold around 4.5% of the sample.

This TCR was sampled from a man aged 40-49 years with rheumatoid arthritis. The rearranged segments are TRBV7-2 and TRBJ2-7; the D gene is possibly TRBD2, with 5 bases matching. The sequenced sample was PBMCs. The DNA sequence is given as TGTGCCAGCAGCTTCCAGCGGAACTCCTACGAGCAGTACTTC. This sequence encodes CASSFQRNSYEQYF.